This T cell receptor (beta chain) was captured by sequencing in a study of human T cells and chemical hapten exposure. Looking at the study overall: The study lasted roughly five months, and patients were dosed weekly with diphenylcyclopropenone on the scalp throughout.

During construction of the library, unique molecular identifiers were attached to individual cDNA molecules for quantitative, reproducible TCR counting. TCRdb analysed the RACE reads with MiXCR anew, one entry per CDR3 protein. The sample records more than 80,000 distinct CDR3 sequences, 8.5% to 12% being singletons. The CDR3 spans 14 residues. The ends lost 6 bases at V and 4 bases at J; junction bases unmatched: 6. The germline V gene encodes CDR1 LGHNT and CDR2 FRNRAP. Time point denoted: patch test 2, 6 weeks after DPC sensitization. Sample treatment: therapeutic diphenylcyclopropenone sensitization with weekly scalp DPC. Unfractionated whole blood yielded total RNA.

The source is a woman aged 45 to 65 with alopecia areata. Some clones in this sample may be carry-over from other donors' samples. The specimen was whole blood, collected in connection with sensitization to the hapten diphenylcyclopropenone (DPC). The V gene is TRBV12-5, the J gene TRBJ2-7, with 10 bases lining up with TRBD2. The CDR3 DNA reads TGTGCTAGTGGCCCGGGACTAGCGCCGTACGAGCAGTACTTC. This encodes CASGPGLAPYEQYF.